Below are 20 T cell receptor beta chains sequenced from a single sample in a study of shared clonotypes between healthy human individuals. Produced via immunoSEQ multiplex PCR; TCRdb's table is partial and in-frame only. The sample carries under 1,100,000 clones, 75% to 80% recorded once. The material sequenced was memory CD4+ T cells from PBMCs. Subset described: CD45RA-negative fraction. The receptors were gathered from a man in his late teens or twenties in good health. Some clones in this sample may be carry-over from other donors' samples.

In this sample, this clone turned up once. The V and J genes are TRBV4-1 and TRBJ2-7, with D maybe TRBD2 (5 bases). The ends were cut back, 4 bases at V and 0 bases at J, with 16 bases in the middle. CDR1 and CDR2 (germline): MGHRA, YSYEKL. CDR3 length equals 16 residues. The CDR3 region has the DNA TGCGCCAGCAGCCGCGTGGCGGCGGGTTTCTCCTACGAGCAGTACTTC. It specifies CASSRVAAGFSYEQYF.

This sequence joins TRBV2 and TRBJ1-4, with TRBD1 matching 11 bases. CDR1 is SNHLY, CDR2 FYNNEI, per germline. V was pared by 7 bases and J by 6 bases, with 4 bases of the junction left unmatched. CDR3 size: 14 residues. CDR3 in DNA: TGTGCCAGCAAACGGACAGGGGGCGATGAAAAACTGTTTTTT. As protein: CASKRTGGDEKLFF.

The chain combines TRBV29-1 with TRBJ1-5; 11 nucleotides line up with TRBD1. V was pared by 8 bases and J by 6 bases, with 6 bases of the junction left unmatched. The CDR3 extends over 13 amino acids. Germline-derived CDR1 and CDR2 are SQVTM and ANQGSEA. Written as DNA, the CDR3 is TGCAGCATAATCGGGACAGGGGGTCAGCCCCAGCATTTT. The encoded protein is CSIIGTGGQPQHF.

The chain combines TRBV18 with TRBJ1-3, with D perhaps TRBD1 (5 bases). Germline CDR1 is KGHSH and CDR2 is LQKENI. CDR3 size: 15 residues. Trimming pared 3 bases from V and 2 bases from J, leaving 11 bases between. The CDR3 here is CASSPQGATGNTIYF. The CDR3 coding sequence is TGTGCCAGCTCACCTCAAGGGGCGACTGGAAACACCATATATTTT.

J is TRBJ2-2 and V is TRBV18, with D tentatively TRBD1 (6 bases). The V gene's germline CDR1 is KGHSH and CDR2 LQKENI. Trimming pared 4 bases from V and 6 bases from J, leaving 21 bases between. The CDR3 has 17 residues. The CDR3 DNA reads TGTGCCAGCTCACAACCGGGACAAGGCAAGAGGTCCGGGGAGCTGTTTTTT. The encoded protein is CASSQPGQGKRSGELFF.

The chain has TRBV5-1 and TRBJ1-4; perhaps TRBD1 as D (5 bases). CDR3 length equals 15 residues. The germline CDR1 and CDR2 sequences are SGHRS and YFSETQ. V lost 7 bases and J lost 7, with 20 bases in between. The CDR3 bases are TGCGCCAGCGCCGGAGGTCCGGGGGGTGGTGAAAAACTGTTTTTT. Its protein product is CASAGGPGGGEKLFF.

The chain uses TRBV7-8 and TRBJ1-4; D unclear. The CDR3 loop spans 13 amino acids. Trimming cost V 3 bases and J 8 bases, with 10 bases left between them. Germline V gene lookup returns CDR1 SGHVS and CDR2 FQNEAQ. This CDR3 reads CASSFSPAEKLFF. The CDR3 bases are TGTGCCAGCAGCTTCAGTCCAGCCGAAAAACTGTTTTTT.

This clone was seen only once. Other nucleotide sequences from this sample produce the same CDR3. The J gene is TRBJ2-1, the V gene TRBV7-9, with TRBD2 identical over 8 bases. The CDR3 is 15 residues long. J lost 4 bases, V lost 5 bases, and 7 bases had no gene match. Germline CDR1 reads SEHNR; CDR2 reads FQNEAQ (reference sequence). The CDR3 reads CASSPIAGTYNEQFF. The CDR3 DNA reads TGTGCCAGCAGCCCTATAGCGGGAACGTACAATGAGCAGTTCTTC.

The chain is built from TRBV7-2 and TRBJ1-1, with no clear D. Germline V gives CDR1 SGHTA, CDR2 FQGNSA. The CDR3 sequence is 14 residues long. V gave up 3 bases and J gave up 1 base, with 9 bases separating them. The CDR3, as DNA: TGTGCCAGCAGCTTCCACACAGCGAACACTGAAGCTTTCTTT. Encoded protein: CASSFHTANTEAFF. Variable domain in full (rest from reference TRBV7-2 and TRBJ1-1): GAGVSQSPSNKVTEKGKDVELRCDPISGHTALYWYRQSLGQGLEFLIYFQGNSAPDKSGLPSDRFSAERTGGSVSTLTIQRTQQEDSAVYLCASSFHTANTEAFFGQGTRLTVV.

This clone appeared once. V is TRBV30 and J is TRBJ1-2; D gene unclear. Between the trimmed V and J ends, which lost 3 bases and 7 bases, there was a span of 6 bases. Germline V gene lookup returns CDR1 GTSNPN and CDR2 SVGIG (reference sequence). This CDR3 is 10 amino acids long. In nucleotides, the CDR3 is TGTGCCTGGAGGGACGGTGGCTACACCTTC. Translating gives CAWRDGGYTF. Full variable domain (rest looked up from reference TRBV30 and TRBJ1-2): SQTIHQWPATLVQPVGSPLSLECTVEGTSNPNLYWYRQAAGRGLQLLFYSVGIGQISSEVPQNLSASRPQDRQFILSSKKLLLSDSGFYLCAWRDGGYTFGSGTRLTVV.

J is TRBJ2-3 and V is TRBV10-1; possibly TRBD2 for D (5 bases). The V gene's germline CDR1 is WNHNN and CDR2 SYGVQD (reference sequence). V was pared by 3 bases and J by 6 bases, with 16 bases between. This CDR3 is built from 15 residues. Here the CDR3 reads CASSDGAGVGDTQYF. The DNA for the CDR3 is TGCGCCAGCAGTGATGGAGCCGGGGTCGGGGATACGCAGTATTTT.

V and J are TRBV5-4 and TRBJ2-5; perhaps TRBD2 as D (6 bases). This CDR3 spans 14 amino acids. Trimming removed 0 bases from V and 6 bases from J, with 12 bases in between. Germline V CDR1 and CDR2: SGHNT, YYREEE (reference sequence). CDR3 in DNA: TGTGCCAGCAGCTTGGCCGTGGGGGGACAGACCCAGTACTTC. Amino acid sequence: CASSLAVGGQTQYF.

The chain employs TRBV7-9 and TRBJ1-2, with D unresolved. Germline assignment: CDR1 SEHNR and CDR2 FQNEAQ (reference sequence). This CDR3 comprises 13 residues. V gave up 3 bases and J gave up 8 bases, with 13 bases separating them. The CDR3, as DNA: TGTGCCAGCAGCTTGGACTCGGCCTACGGCTACACCTTC. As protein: CASSLDSAYGYTF.

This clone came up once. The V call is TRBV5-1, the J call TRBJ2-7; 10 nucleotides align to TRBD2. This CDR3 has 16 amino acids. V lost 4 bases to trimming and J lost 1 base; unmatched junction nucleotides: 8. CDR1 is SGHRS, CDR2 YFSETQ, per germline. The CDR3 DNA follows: TGCGCCAGCAGCCCCCCCGGACTAGCGGTTTCCTACGAGCAGTACTTC. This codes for CASSPPGLAVSYEQYF.

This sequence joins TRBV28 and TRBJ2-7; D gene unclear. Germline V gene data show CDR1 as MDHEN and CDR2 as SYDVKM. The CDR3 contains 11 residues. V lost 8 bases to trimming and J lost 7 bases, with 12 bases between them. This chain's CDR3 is CASGTIPEQYF. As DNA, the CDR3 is TGTGCCAGCGGAACGATTCCAGAGCAGTACTTC.

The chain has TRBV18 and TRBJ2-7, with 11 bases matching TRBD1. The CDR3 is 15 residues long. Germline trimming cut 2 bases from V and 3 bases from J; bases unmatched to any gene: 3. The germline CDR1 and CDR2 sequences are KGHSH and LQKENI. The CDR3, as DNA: TGTGCCAGCTCACCAGGGGGGACAGGGGGCTACGAGCAGTACTTC. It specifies CASSPGGTGGYEQYF. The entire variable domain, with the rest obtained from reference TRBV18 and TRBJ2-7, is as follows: NAGVMQNPRHLVRRRGQEARLRCSPMKGHSHVYWYRQLPEEGLKFMVYLQKENIIDESGMPKERFSAEFPKEGPSILRIQQVVRGDSAAYFCASSPGGTGGYEQYFGPGTRLTVT.

In DNA, the CDR3 is TGCAGCGCCCTCGGGACAGGGGGCGCGGAGACCCAGTACTTC. Translating gives CSALGTGGAETQYF. The chain links TRBV29-1 to TRBJ2-5; 12 bases align to TRBD1. Looked up from germline, CDR1 is SQVTM and CDR2 is ANQGSEA. J lost 5 bases, V lost 7 bases, and 8 bases had no gene match. The CDR3 is made up of 14 amino acids.

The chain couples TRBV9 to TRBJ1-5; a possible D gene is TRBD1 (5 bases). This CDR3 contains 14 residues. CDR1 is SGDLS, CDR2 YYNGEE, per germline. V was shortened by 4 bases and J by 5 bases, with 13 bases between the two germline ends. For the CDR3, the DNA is TGTGCCAGCAGCCACGGGACTCTCGATCAGCCCCAGCATTTT. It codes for CASSHGTLDQPQHF. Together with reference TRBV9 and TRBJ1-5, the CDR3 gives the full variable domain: DSGVTQTPKHLITATGQRVTLRCSPRSGDLSVYWYQQSLDQGLQFLIQYYNGEERAKGNILERFSAQQFPDLHSELNLSSLELGDSALYFCASSHGTLDQPQHFGDGTRLSIL.

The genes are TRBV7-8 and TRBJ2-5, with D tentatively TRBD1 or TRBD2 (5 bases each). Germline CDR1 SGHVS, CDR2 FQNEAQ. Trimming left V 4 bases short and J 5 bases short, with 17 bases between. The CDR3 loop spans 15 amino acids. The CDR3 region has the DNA TGTGCCAGCAGCTCTTTGGGACGGAATATGGAGACCCAGTACTTC. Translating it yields CASSSLGRNMETQYF.

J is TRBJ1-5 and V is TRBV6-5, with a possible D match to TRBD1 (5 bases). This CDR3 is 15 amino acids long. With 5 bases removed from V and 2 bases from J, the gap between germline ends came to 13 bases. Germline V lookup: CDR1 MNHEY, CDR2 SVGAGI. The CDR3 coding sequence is TGTGCCAGCAGTACAGTGGGGCTGGGCAATCAGCCCCAGCATTTT. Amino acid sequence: CASSTVGLGNQPQHF.